The T cell receptor (beta chain) under discussion was sequenced for a study of cytomegalovirus exposure and HLA in healthy donors. Whole-study results and caveats: There were under 200 TCR beta chains listed as cytomegalovirus-associated. Later findings reportedly placed an Asian-associated ancestry cluster below the approximately 650-donor mean for N-insertions.

This CDR3 is built from 15 residues. The germline CDR1 and CDR2 sequences are SGHRS and YFSETQ. The V and J ends lost 0 bases and 0 bases respectively, with 10 bases between them. The PCR ran on 60 Vbeta and 13 Jbeta primers. Profiled with immunoSEQ multiplex PCR; TCRdb holds only in-frame clones, not every one. The repertoire has 90,000 to 120,000 clones, 65% to 85% of them found once; the top ten carry approximately 2.2%. As to this clone: What it binds is not known.

The source material was PBMCs. The chain links TRBV5-1 to TRBJ2-7; D possibly corresponds to TRBD2 (6 bases). The receptor was derived from a man aged 18 to 29 in good health and CMV-seronegative. The CDR3 nucleotides read TGCGCCAGCAGCTTGGTGGCGGGGAGCTCCTACGAGCAGTACTTC. Its translation: CASSLVAGSSYEQYF. The full variable domain, in which reference TRBV5-1 and TRBJ2-7 provide the parts outside the CDR3, is KAGVTQTPRYLIKTRGQQVTLSCSPISGHRSVSWYQQTPGQGLQFLFEYFSETQRNKGNFPGRFSGRQFSNSRSEMNVSTLELGDSALYLCASSLVAGSSYEQYFGPGTRLTVT.